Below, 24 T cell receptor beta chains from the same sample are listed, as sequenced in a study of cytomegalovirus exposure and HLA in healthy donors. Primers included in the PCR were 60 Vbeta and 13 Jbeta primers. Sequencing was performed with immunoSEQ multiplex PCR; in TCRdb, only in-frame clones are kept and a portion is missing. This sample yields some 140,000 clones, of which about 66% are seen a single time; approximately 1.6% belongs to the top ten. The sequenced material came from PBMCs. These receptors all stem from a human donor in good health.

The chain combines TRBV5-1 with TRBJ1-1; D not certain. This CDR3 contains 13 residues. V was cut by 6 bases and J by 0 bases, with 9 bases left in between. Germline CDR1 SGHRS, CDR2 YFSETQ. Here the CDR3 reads CASTSPLNTEAFF. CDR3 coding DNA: TGCGCCAGCACTAGCCCCCTGAACACTGAAGCTTTCTTT.

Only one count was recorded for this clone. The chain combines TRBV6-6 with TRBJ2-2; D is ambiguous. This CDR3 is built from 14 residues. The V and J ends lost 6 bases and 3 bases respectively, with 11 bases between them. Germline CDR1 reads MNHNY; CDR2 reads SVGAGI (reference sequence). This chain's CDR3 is CASSPYGYTGELFF. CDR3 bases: TGTGCCAGCAGCCCCTACGGGTACACCGGGGAGCTGTTTTTT.

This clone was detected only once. This CDR3 reads CASSAGGSGNTIYF. CDR3 DNA: TGTGCCAGCAGTGCAGGCGGGTCTGGAAACACCATATATTTT. V is TRBV2 and J is TRBJ1-3, with no clear D. CDR1 is SNHLY and CDR2 is FYNNEI in the germline V gene. This CDR3 region has 14 residues. V lost 4 bases and J lost 1, with 8 bases in between.

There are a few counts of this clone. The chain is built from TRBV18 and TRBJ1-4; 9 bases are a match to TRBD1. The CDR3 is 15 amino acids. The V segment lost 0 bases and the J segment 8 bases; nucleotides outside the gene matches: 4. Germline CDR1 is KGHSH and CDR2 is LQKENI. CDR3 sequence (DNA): TGTGCCAGCTCACCACCTACAGGGGGCTTGGAAAAACTGTTTTTT. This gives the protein CASSPPTGGLEKLFF.

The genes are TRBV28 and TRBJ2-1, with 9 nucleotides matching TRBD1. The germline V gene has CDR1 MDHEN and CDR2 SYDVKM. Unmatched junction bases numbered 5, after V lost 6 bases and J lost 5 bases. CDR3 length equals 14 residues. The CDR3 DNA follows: TGTGCCAGCAGCTACAGGGGGCTCGACAATGAGCAGTTCTTC. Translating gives CASSYRGLDNEQFF.

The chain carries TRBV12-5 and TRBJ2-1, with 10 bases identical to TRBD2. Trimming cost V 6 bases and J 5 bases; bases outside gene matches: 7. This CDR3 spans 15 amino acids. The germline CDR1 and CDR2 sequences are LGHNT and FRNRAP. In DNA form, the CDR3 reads TGTGCTAGTGGCTCGGGACTAGCGAGAAACAATGAGCAGTTCTTC. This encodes CASGSGLARNNEQFF.

The CDR3 region has the DNA TGTGCCAGCAGCAAAGGATACAGGGGCCTCTCCTACAATGAGCAGTTCTTC. Amino acids: CASSKGYRGLSYNEQFF. This chain connects TRBV7-6 to TRBJ2-1; 7 bases align to TRBD1. Germline V lookup: CDR1 SGHVS, CDR2 FNYEAQ. Trimming at V came to 5 bases and at J to 0 bases, leaving 10 bases not matched to a gene. This CDR3 spans 17 amino acids.

As DNA, the CDR3 is TGTGCCAGCAGCCCATTCCCCAGGACACGTCCCTACGAGCAGTACTTC. Its translation: CASSPFPRTRPYEQYF. This chain uses TRBV11-3 with TRBJ2-5, with D possibly being TRBD1 (5 bases). With the DNA end fitting TRBJ2-7 better, the J assignment may be wrong. This CDR3 comprises 16 residues. Germline V CDR1 and CDR2: SGHNT, YENEEA.

DNA for the CDR3: TGCGCCAGCCGAGAAAGAGGGACAGATACGCAGTATTTT. This gives the protein CASRERGTDTQYF. This rearrangement joins TRBV4-1 to TRBJ2-3, with D possibly TRBD2 on 5 matching bases. The germline V gene has CDR1 MGHRA and CDR2 YSYEKL. The ends were cut back, 8 bases at V and 3 bases at J, with 12 bases in the middle. The length of the CDR3 is 13 residues.

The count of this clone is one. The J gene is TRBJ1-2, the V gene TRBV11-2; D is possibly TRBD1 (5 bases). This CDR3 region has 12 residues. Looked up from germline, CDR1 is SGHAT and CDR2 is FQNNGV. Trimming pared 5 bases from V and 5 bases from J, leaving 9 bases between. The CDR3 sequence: CASSPGGYGYTF. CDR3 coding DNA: TGTGCCAGCAGCCCGGGGGGTTATGGCTACACCTTC.

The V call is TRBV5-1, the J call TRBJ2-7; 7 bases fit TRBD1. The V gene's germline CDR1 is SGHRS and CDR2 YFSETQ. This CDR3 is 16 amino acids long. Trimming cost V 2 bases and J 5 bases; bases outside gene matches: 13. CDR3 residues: CASSFMLQGFGDEQYF. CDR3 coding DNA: TGCGCCAGCAGCTTTATGCTACAGGGGTTCGGAGACGAGCAGTACTTC.

The CDR3 nucleotides are TGTGCCAGCAGCCCTAGCGGGAGGGGGCGTGAGCAGTTCTTC. Translated: CASSPSGRGREQFF. The J gene is TRBJ2-1, the V gene TRBV11-3; 12 bases match TRBD2. CDR3 length: 14 residues. Trimming removed 5 bases from V and 9 bases from J; junction bases left unmatched: 5. Germline CDR1 reads SGHNT; CDR2 reads YENEEA.

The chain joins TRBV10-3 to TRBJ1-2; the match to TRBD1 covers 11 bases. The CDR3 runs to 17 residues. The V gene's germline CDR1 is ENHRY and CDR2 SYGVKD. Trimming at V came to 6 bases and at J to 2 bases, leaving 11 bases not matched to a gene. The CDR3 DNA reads TGTGCCATCAGAGCCGCCGGGACAGGGGGATTGAACTATGGCTACACCTTC. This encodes CAIRAAGTGGLNYGYTF.

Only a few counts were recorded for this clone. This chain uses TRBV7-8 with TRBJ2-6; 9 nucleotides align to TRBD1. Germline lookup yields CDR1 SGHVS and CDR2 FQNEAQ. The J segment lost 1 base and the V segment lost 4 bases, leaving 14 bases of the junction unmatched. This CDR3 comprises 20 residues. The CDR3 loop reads CASSSKDRGFLGSGANVLTF. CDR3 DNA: TGTGCCAGCAGCTCAAAGGACAGGGGTTTTTTAGGTTCTGGGGCCAACGTCCTGACTTTC.

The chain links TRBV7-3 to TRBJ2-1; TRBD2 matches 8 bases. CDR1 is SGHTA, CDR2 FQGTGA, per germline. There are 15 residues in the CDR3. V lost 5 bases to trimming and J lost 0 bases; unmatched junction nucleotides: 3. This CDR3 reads CASSDSGASYNEQFF. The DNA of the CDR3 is TGTGCCAGCAGCGATAGCGGGGCCTCCTACAATGAGCAGTTCTTC.

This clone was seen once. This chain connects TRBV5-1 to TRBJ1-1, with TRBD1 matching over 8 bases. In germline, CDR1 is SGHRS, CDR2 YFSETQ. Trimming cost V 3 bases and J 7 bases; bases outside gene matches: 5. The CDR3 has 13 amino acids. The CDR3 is CASSSGTGREAFF. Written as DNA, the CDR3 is TGCGCCAGCAGCTCCGGGACAGGCCGTGAAGCTTTCTTT. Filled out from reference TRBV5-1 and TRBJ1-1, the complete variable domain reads KAGVTQTPRYLIKTRGQQVTLSCSPISGHRSVSWYQQTPGQGLQFLFEYFSETQRNKGNFPGRFSGRQFSNSRSEMNVSTLELGDSALYLCASSSGTGREAFFGQGTRLTVV.

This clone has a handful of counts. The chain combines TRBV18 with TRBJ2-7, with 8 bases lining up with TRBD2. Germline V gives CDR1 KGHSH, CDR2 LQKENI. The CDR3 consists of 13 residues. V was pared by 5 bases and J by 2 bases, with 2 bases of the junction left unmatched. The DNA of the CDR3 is TGTGCCAGCTCAGCCGGGGGGGCCTACGAGCAGTACTTC. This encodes CASSAGGAYEQYF.

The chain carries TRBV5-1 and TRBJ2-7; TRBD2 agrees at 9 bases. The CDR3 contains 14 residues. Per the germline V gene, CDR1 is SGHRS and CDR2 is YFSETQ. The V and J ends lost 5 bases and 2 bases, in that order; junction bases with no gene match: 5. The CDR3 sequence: CASSSSGDPYEQYF. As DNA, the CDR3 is TGCGCCAGCAGTTCTAGCGGGGATCCCTACGAGCAGTACTTC. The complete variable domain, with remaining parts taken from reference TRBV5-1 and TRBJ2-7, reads KAGVTQTPRYLIKTRGQQVTLSCSPISGHRSVSWYQQTPGQGLQFLFEYFSETQRNKGNFPGRFSGRQFSNSRSEMNVSTLELGDSALYLCASSSSGDPYEQYFGPGTRLTVT.

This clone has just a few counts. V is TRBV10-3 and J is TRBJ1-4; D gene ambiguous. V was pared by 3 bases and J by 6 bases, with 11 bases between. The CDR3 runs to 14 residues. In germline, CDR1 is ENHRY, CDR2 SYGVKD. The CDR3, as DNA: TGTGCCATCAGTGATTTAATCGGGGATGAAAAACTGTTTTTT. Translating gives CAISDLIGDEKLFF.

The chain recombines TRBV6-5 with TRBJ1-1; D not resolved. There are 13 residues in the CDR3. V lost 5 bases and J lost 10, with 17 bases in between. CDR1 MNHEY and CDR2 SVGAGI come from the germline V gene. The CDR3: CASSPTLGRGAFF. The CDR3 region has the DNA TGTGCCAGCAGTCCTACCCTAGGACGGGGAGCTTTCTTT.

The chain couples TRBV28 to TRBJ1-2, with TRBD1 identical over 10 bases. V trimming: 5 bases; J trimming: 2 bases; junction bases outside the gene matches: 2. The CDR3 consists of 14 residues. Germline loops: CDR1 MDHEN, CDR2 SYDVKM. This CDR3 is CASSTGQGNYGYTF. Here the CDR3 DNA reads TGTGCCAGCAGTACGGGACAGGGGAACTATGGCTACACCTTC.

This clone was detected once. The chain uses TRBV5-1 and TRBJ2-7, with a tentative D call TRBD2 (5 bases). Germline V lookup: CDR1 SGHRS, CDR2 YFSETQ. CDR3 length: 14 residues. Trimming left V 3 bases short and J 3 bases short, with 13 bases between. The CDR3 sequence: CASSSTSGSYEQYF. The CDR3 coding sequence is TGCGCCAGCAGCTCTACAAGCGGAAGCTACGAGCAGTACTTC.

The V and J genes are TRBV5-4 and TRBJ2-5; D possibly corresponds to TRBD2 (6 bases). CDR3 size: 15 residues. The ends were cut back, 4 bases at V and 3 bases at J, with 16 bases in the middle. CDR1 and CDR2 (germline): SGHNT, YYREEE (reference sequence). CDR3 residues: CASSPPGEKKETQYF. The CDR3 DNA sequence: TGTGCCAGCAGCCCACCGGGAGAAAAGAAAGAGACCCAGTACTTC.

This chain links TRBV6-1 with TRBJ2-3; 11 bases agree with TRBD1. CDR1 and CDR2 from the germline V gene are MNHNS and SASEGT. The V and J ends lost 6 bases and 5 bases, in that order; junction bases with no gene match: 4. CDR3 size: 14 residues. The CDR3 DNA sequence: TGTGCCAGCAGGGACAGGGGGCCCGGAGATACGCAGTATTTT. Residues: CASRDRGPGDTQYF.